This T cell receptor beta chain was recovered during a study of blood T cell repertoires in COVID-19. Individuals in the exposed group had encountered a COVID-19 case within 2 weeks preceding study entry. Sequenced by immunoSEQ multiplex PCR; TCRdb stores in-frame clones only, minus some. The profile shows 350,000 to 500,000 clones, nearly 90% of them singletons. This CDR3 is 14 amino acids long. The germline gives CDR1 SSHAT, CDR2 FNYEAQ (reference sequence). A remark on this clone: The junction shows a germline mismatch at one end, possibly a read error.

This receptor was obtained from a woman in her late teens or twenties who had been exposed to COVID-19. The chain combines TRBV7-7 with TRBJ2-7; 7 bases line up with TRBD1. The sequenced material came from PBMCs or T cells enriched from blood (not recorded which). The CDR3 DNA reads TGTGCTAGCAGCTTGGACAGGTCCGACTACGAGCAGTACTTC. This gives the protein CASSLDRSDYEQYF.